There are a few counts of the clone carrying this T cell receptor (beta chain). Antigen unknown. A quantitative 5'-RACE method, one with molecular barcodes, was used to make TCR beta libraries. A single record per CDR3 protein comes from TCRdb applying MiXCR to the 5' RACE reads. The table has about 140,000 distinct CDR3 sequences, roughly 8.4% seen once; the top ten hold 6% to 8%. This entry is derived from a study of CD8 T cells in ankylosing spondylitis. Looked up from germline, CDR1 is SGHRS and CDR2 is YFSETQ. The CDR3 extends over 14 amino acids. V trimming: 2 bases; J trimming: 6 bases; junction bases outside the gene matches: 5. Study outcomes and limitations: Disease-linked clones bore a CD8+ phenotype, appearing relatively rarely in peripheral blood. Seemingly characteristic of ankylosing spondylitis blood was a TCR beta motif consisting of 7 or 8 highly homologous variants. Reports say disease-linked clones showed up significantly more in matched ankylosing spondylitis synovial fluid.

The chain combines TRBV5-1 with TRBJ1-1; 9 bases map to TRBD1. The sequencing sample was made of synovial fluid, either unsorted or a sorted T cell fraction (not recorded which). This TCR derives from a male donor with ankylosing spondylitis. The CDR3 DNA sequence: TGCGCCAGCAGCTTACAGGGGGCGAGCGCTGAAGCTTTCTTT. Its translation is CASSLQGASAEAFF.